This T cell receptor (beta chain) was retrieved from a study of shared clonotypes between healthy human individuals. The DNA input per sorted-subset replicate PCR was 150 to 200 ng, corresponding to some 30,000 T cell genomes. The method was immunoSEQ multiplex PCR; TCRdb's version includes in-frame clones alone and lacks a portion of them. Here the sample spans under 2.5 million clones, 85% to 95% being singletons. The CDR3 covers 17 residues. V gave up 4 bases and J gave up 1 base, with 14 bases separating them. From germline, CDR1 is SGHAT and CDR2 FQNNGV. The TCR was taken from a man aged 18 to 35 in good health. Some clones in this sample may be carry-over from other donors' samples. This sequence joins TRBV11-2 and TRBJ2-6, with D possibly TRBD2 on 6 matching bases. Specimen: naive CD4+ T cells from PBMCs. Subset described: CD45RA+ positively selected. The chain's CDR3 is CASSSTDGLSGANVLTF. CDR3 DNA sequence: TGTGCCAGCAGCTCCACTGACGGACTATCTGGGGCCAACGTCCTGACTTTC.